The 13 T cell receptor beta chains below all came from one sample that was sequenced in a study of beta chain features in type 1 diabetes. Study-level points and caveats: Type 1 diabetes patients showed a moderate but significant shortening of TCRB CDR3s in all four CD4+ subsets.

These receptors lack a known antigen. Every isolated RNA sample was fully reverse transcribed, so sequencing captured expressed TCRB transcripts. TCRdb's copy holds only in-frame clones and misses some; the assay was immunoSEQ multiplex PCR. The table lists around 150,000 clones, 6.5% to 10% of them singletons, with around 0.5% in the top ten. Material for sequencing was central memory CD4+ T cells from blood. Receptors were obtained from a young woman with type 1 diabetes.

The table lists this clone with a few counts. J is TRBJ2-6 and V is TRBV19, with 11 bases lining up with TRBD1. This CDR3 is 17 amino acids long. V gave up 6 bases and J gave up 0 bases; unmatched junction bases: 4. Germline CDR1 reads LNHDA; CDR2 reads SQIVND (reference sequence). CDR3 bases: TGTGCCAGTAGGCGGGACAGGGGGTTCTCTGGGGCCAACGTCCTGACTTTC. Translating it yields CASRRDRGFSGANVLTF.

This clone was detected a few times. The chain links TRBV11-3 to TRBJ2-7, with D possibly being TRBD2 (6 bases). V was pared by 5 bases and J by 6 bases, with 11 bases between. The CDR3 loop spans 12 amino acids. Germline V gene lookup returns CDR1 SGHNT and CDR2 YENEEA. The CDR3 is CASSPVGGEQYF. Here the CDR3 DNA reads TGTGCCAGCAGCCCCGTCGGGGGCGAGCAGTACTTC.

This clone occurred a few times. The chain employs TRBV9 and TRBJ1-6, with 8 bases lining up with TRBD1. The CDR3 sequence is 15 residues long. Per the germline V gene, CDR1 is SGDLS and CDR2 is YYNGEE. The junction had 5 bases not matched to a gene; V was cut back by 4 bases and J by 5 bases. CDR3 sequence: CASSLRTGNNSPLHF. Here the CDR3 DNA reads TGTGCCAGCAGCCTCCGGACAGGGAATAATTCACCCCTCCACTTT. Combining the CDR3 with reference TRBV9 and TRBJ1-6 gives the whole variable domain DSGVTQTPKHLITATGQRVTLRCSPRSGDLSVYWYQQSLDQGLQFLIQYYNGEERAKGNILERFSAQQFPDLHSELNLSSLELGDSALYFCASSLRTGNNSPLHFGNGTRLTVT.

This clone was recorded a few times. The rearrangement uses TRBV5-1 and TRBJ2-4; weak D call: TRBD1 (6 bases). Germline CDR1 and CDR2: SGHRS and YFSETQ. CDR3 length equals 14 residues. V was cut by 1 base and J by 8 bases, with 13 bases left in between. The CDR3 loop reads CASSLQGLVDIQYF. CDR3 coding DNA: TGCGCCAGCAGCTTGCAGGGGTTAGTGGACATTCAGTACTTC.

This clone was seen a few times. The chain carries TRBV29-1 and TRBJ1-5, with D possibly TRBD1 on 5 matching bases. Germline-derived CDR1 and CDR2 are SQVTM and ANQGSEA. CDR3 size: 12 residues. V was shortened by 5 bases and J by 4 bases, with 9 bases between the two germline ends. The CDR3 sequence is CSVRDSNQPQHF. The CDR3 coding sequence is TGCAGCGTTAGAGACAGTAATCAGCCCCAGCATTTT.

This clone was recorded once. The CDR3 sequence is CASTPGGQDYGYTF. The CDR3, as DNA: TGTGCCAGCACCCCTGGGGGACAAGACTATGGCTACACCTTC. This chain joins TRBV5-4 and TRBJ1-2, with TRBD1 as a possible D gene (6 bases). V gave up 6 bases and J gave up 3 bases, with 15 bases separating them. The CDR3 contains 14 residues. Germline V gene sequence: CDR1 SGHNT, CDR2 YYREEE (reference sequence). The full variable domain, rest sourced from reference TRBV5-4 and TRBJ1-2, is ETGVTQSPTHLIKTRGQQVTLRCSSQSGHNTVSWYQQALGQGPQFIFQYYREEENGRGNFPPRFSGLQFPNYSSELNVNALELDDSALYLCASTPGGQDYGYTFGSGTRLTVV.

This sequence joins TRBV5-1 and TRBJ1-5; D is possibly TRBD1 (6 bases). The germline V gene encodes CDR1 SGHRS and CDR2 YFSETQ. The CDR3 loop spans 14 amino acids. The germline V and J ends were trimmed by 1 base and 1 base, with 6 bases remaining between them. The CDR3, as DNA: TGCGCCAGCAGCTTGACAGGGAGCAATCAGCCCCAGCATTTT. It is translated as CASSLTGSNQPQHF. Variable domain in full (rest from reference TRBV5-1 and TRBJ1-5): KAGVTQTPRYLIKTRGQQVTLSCSPISGHRSVSWYQQTPGQGLQFLFEYFSETQRNKGNFPGRFSGRQFSNSRSEMNVSTLELGDSALYLCASSLTGSNQPQHFGDGTRLSIL.

V and J are TRBV5-1 and TRBJ2-1; TRBD2 aligns across 13 bases. This CDR3 spans 16 amino acids. The trim removed 4 bases at V and 7 bases at J, leaving 8 bases unmatched. CDR1 is SGHRS, CDR2 YFSETQ, per germline. This CDR3 reads CASSVTSGRVANEQFF. CDR3 DNA: TGCGCCAGCAGCGTCACTAGCGGGAGGGTGGCTAATGAGCAGTTCTTC. Combining the CDR3 with reference TRBV5-1 and TRBJ2-1 gives the whole variable domain KAGVTQTPRYLIKTRGQQVTLSCSPISGHRSVSWYQQTPGQGLQFLFEYFSETQRNKGNFPGRFSGRQFSNSRSEMNVSTLELGDSALYLCASSVTSGRVANEQFFGPGTRLTVL.

The chain links TRBV29-1 to TRBJ2-5; no clear D gene. V dropped 5 bases and J dropped 4 bases, with 8 bases sitting between them. Germline V gene lookup returns CDR1 SQVTM and CDR2 ANQGSEA. CDR3 size: 11 residues. Here the CDR3 reads CSVKPIETQYF. The CDR3 DNA reads TGCAGCGTTAAGCCGATAGAGACCCAGTACTTC.

This clone was seen a handful of times. The rearrangement uses TRBV5-1 and TRBJ2-3; perhaps TRBD2 as D (6 bases). The CDR3 extends over 14 amino acids. CDR1 and CDR2 from the germline V gene are SGHRS and YFSETQ. Between the trimmed V and J ends, which lost 7 bases and 3 bases, there was a span of 15 bases. The CDR3 region is CASRRDWGTDTQYF. The CDR3 nucleotides are TGCGCCAGCCGGCGGGACTGGGGAACAGATACGCAGTATTTT. Using reference TRBV5-1 and TRBJ2-3 for the parts outside the CDR3, the full variable domain is KAGVTQTPRYLIKTRGQQVTLSCSPISGHRSVSWYQQTPGQGLQFLFEYFSETQRNKGNFPGRFSGRQFSNSRSEMNVSTLELGDSALYLCASRRDWGTDTQYFGPGTRLTVL.

The chain employs TRBV2 and TRBJ2-1; 8 nucleotides agree with TRBD1. CDR3 size: 13 residues. V shed 5 bases, J shed 10 bases, and the junction held 7 bases outside the gene matches. CDR1 is SNHLY, CDR2 FYNNEI, per germline. The CDR3 coding sequence is TGTGCCAGCAGTATGACAGGGGTGGGGGAGCAGTTCTTC. Translation gives CASSMTGVGEQFF.

This clone has more than one count but fewer than ten. The chain employs TRBV27 and TRBJ1-5; TRBD1 might be the D (5 bases). The length of the CDR3 is 14 residues. V was trimmed by 8 bases and J by 3 bases, leaving 14 bases between them. The germline V gene has CDR1 MNHEY and CDR2 SMNVEV (reference sequence). CDR3 sequence reads: CASSFGRANQPQHF. CDR3 DNA: TGTGCCAGCTCCTTTGGCAGGGCCAATCAGCCCCAGCATTTT.

This clone turned up a few times. This sequence joins TRBV4-3 and TRBJ1-4, with 7 bases fitting TRBD1. V was pared by 2 bases and J by 15 bases, with 18 bases of the junction left unmatched. There are 16 residues in the CDR3. The V gene's germline CDR1 is LGHNA and CDR2 YSLEER. CDR3 in DNA: TGCGCCAGCAGCCAAACCAACAGGGGCTTCCCCCAGCGGGTGTTTTTT. Translating it yields CASSQTNRGFPQRVFF.